These 24 T cell receptor beta chains share one sample of origin, sequenced in a study of blood T cells in healthy people across ages. Sample-barcoded 5' priming and a J-beta primer mix drove a second PCR of about 6 to 12 cycles. TCRdb redid the calling of the 5' RACE reads with MiXCR, one entry per CDR3 protein. The repertoire has 1.4 million to 1.5 million distinct CDR3 sequences, roughly 45% of them found once; the top ten carry 7% to 9%. What was sequenced was blood. The receptor set was obtained from a young woman in good health.

This clonotype was counted a few times. The V and J genes are TRBV11-2 and TRBJ1-2; TRBD1 aligns across 8 bases. In germline, CDR1 is SGHAT, CDR2 FQNNGV. V shed 1 base and J 7 bases; nucleotides not matched to a gene: 11. CDR3 size: 16 residues. CDR3 protein: CASSLGGRGLFRGYTF. The CDR3 nucleotides are TGTGCCAGCAGCTTAGGGGGCAGGGGGCTTTTTCGTGGCTACACCTTC.

This clonotype turned up a few times. This CDR3 is CASSLGQRNYGYTF. The CDR3 DNA is TGTGCCAGTAGCCTAGGACAGCGTAACTATGGCTACACCTTC. The genes are TRBV7-2 and TRBJ1-2; perhaps TRBD1 as D (6 bases). The V gene's germline CDR1 is SGHTA and CDR2 FQGNSA. V was cut by 9 bases and J by 1 base, with 15 bases left in between. This CDR3 has 14 residues.

The chain recombines TRBV14 with TRBJ1-2; D unresolved. The germline V gene encodes CDR1 SGHDN and CDR2 FVKESK. CDR3 size: 14 residues. V was clipped by 6 bases and J by 10 bases, with 21 bases between them. CDR3 sequence: CASSPTLNRVYYTF. The CDR3 DNA reads TGTGCCAGCAGTCCGACGCTGAATAGAGTTTACTACACCTTC.

The rearrangement uses TRBV10-3 and TRBJ2-7; 8 bases line up with TRBD2. This CDR3 contains 17 residues. Germline V lookup: CDR1 ENHRY, CDR2 SYGVKD. Trimming cost V 4 bases and J 2 bases; bases outside gene matches: 13. The CDR3 loop is CAISGRTGGQNTYEQYF. The DNA of the CDR3 is TGTGCCATCAGTGGACGGACGGGGGGGCAGAATACCTACGAGCAGTACTTC.

The rearrangement links TRBV7-9 to TRBJ2-1, with 14 bases that match TRBD2. Germline CDR1 and CDR2: SEHNR and FQNEAQ (reference sequence). Trimming cost V 4 bases and J 7 bases; bases outside gene matches: 9. The CDR3 is 17 residues long. As DNA, the CDR3 is TGTGCCAGCAGCTCCCCGGGACTAGCGGGAGTGGGGAATGAGCAGTTCTTC. Amino acid sequence: CASSSPGLAGVGNEQFF. Full variable domain (outside the CDR3, taken from reference TRBV7-9 and TRBJ2-1): DTGVSQNPRHKITKRGQNVTFRCDPISEHNRLYWYRQTLGQGPEFLTYFQNEAQLEKSRLLSDRFSAERPKGSFSTLEIQRTEQGDSAMYLCASSSPGLAGVGNEQFFGPGTRLTVL.

The chain carries TRBV29-1 and TRBJ1-2, with TRBD1 as a possible D gene (5 bases). CDR1 is SQVTM and CDR2 is ANQGSEA in the germline V gene. The CDR3 length is 11 residues. V was pared by 4 bases and J by 7 bases, with 10 bases between. Here the CDR3 reads CSVVSGGGYTF. The CDR3 DNA sequence: TGCAGCGTTGTTAGCGGGGGTGGCTACACCTTC.

This clonotype was found a few times. The chain carries TRBV10-3 and TRBJ2-7; TRBD2 matches 8 bases. The germline CDR1 and CDR2 sequences are ENHRY and SYGVKD. This CDR3 region has 15 residues. V was pared by 3 bases and J by 4 bases, with 8 bases of the junction left unmatched. The CDR3, as DNA: TGTGCCATCAGTGATACTAGCGGAATCTTTTACGAGCAGTACTTC. This gives the protein CAISDTSGIFYEQYF.

The gene calls are TRBV5-1 and TRBJ2-1; D gene ambiguous. CDR3 length: 13 residues. Germline CDR1 SGHRS, CDR2 YFSETQ. Trimming stripped 2 bases from V and 8 bases from J, with 11 bases between. CDR3 bases: TGCGCCAGCAGCTTACCGGGTACCTATGAGCAGTTCTTC. Its translation: CASSLPGTYEQFF.

This clonotype was counted a few times. J is TRBJ2-2 and V is TRBV12-3 or TRBV12-4; 7 bases fit TRBD2. Trimming cost V 3 bases and J 6 bases; bases outside gene matches: 1. The CDR3 length is 13 residues. The CDR3 here is CASSLRGSGELFF. The DNA of the CDR3 is TGTGCCAGCAGTTTGCGGGGGTCCGGGGAGCTGTTTTTT.

This clonotype was seen ten or more times. The J gene is TRBJ2-3, the V gene TRBV7-2; unclear D gene. The CDR3 is made up of 14 amino acids. Trimming removed 6 bases at V and 0 bases at J, with 10 bases between. Per the germline V gene, CDR1 is SGHTA and CDR2 is FQGNSA. In nucleotides, the CDR3 is TGTGCCAGCAGTCCGGACGGCAGCACAGATACGCAGTATTTT. It codes for CASSPDGSTDTQYF.

This clonotype has only a few counts. This chain links TRBV12-3 or TRBV12-4 with TRBJ2-1; TRBD1 agrees at 9 bases. The trim removed 3 bases at V and 9 bases at J, leaving 12 bases unmatched. CDR3 size: 16 residues. The CDR3 nucleotides are TGTGCCAGCAGTTTTACGGGGGACAGGGTGGTCAGTGAGCAGTTCTTC. Translated: CASSFTGDRVVSEQFF.

The chain has TRBV4-1 and TRBJ2-3, with 8 bases lining up with TRBD2. Germline CDR1 reads MGHRA; CDR2 reads YSYEKL. The CDR3 is 16 residues long. With V trimmed by 1 base and J by 4 bases, 7 bases remained unmatched. In DNA form, the CDR3 reads TGCGCCAGCAGCCAAGCCGGGCGGGGGGCGGCAGATACGCAGTATTTT. Translated, it gives CASSQAGRGAADTQYF.

V and J are TRBV4-1 and TRBJ1-2; 9 bases agree with TRBD1. This CDR3 region has 16 residues. Germline CDR1 is MGHRA and CDR2 is YSYEKL. V lost 3 bases, J lost 8 bases, and 13 bases stayed unmatched. This CDR3 is CASSQPWTGDPKGYTF. As DNA, the CDR3 is TGCGCCAGCAGCCAGCCTTGGACAGGGGACCCCAAGGGCTACACCTTC.

The V and J genes are TRBV6-5 and TRBJ2-1; D gene ambiguous. This CDR3 is built from 16 residues. Trimming cost V 6 bases and J 5 bases, with 20 bases left between them. Germline CDR1 and CDR2: MNHEY and SVGAGI. The CDR3, as DNA: TGTGCCAGCAGCCCAACTCCTTGGGCCTCGCACAATGAGCAGTTCTTC. Its protein product is CASSPTPWASHNEQFF.

This clonotype was seen only a few times. The chain employs TRBV5-1 and TRBJ2-3; no clear D gene. This CDR3 spans 14 amino acids. The ends were cut back, 4 bases at V and 4 bases at J, with 13 bases in the middle. Germline V gives CDR1 SGHRS, CDR2 YFSETQ. CDR3 bases: TGCGCCAGCAGCCGAGCGCAGACCCCAGATACGCAGTATTTT. Its protein is CASSRAQTPDTQYF.

This clonotype turned up a few times. The rearrangement joins TRBV15 to TRBJ2-1; D might be TRBD1 or TRBD2, each matching 5 bases. This CDR3 has 13 amino acids. Germline CDR1 is LNHNV and CDR2 is YYDKDF (reference sequence). V gave up 5 bases and J gave up 7 bases, with 12 bases separating them. CDR3 in DNA: TGTGCCACCAGCGGGGCTAGCTCGAATGAGCAGTTCTTC. Its translation is CATSGASSNEQFF.

The chain has TRBV12-3 or TRBV12-4 and TRBJ2-3; no reliable D call. This CDR3 is built from 16 residues. V lost 3 bases and J 0 bases, leaving 13 bases between the germline ends. CDR3 region: CASSFSAYTSTDTQYF. The CDR3 DNA sequence: TGTGCCAGCAGTTTCTCTGCCTACACAAGCACAGATACGCAGTATTTT.

V usage is TRBV2 and J usage is TRBJ2-1; 15 positions agree with TRBD2. The CDR3 has 19 amino acids. Germline trimming cut 9 bases from V and 0 bases from J; bases unmatched to any gene: 12. Germline V lookup: CDR1 SNHLY, CDR2 FYNNEI. The CDR3 DNA sequence: TGTGCCAGTTTCATCATCGGACTAGCGGGGGGGACCTCCTACAATGAGCAGTTCTTC. This sequence encodes CASFIIGLAGGTSYNEQFF.

The J gene is TRBJ2-1, the V gene TRBV6-2 or TRBV6-3; D remains ambiguous. V dropped 5 bases and J dropped 5 bases, with 13 bases sitting between them. The CDR3 spans 14 residues. The germline gives CDR1 MNHEY, CDR2 SVGEGT. CDR3 loop: CASSTVTPDNEQFF. The CDR3 nucleotides read TGTGCCAGCAGTACGGTGACGCCGGACAATGAGCAGTTCTTC.

This clonotype has a handful of counts. The CDR3 sequence is CASSQELPNSPLHF. Here the CDR3 DNA reads TGTGCCAGCAGCCAAGAGCTCCCTAATTCACCCCTCCACTTT. The rearrangement uses TRBV4-2 and TRBJ1-6; no definite D call. Germline V gene sequence: CDR1 LGHNA, CDR2 YNFKEQ. Trimming left V 0 bases short and J 6 bases short, with 6 bases between. The CDR3 has 14 residues.

J is TRBJ2-3 and V is TRBV28, with D uncertain. Germline V gene sequence: CDR1 MDHEN, CDR2 SYDVKM. With 8 bases removed from V and 6 bases from J, the gap between germline ends came to 21 bases. The CDR3 contains 15 residues. CDR3 in DNA: TGTGCCAGCGGAGCCATCACGGACCCGGCCGATACGCAGTATTTT. Translated: CASGAITDPADTQYF.

This clonotype was recorded a few times. The V and J genes are TRBV6-5 and TRBJ2-7; tentatively, D is TRBD1 or TRBD2 (6 bases each). The V end lost 2 bases, the J end lost 0 bases, and 14 bases lay between the germline ends. Germline CDR1 is MNHEY and CDR2 is SVGAGI. CDR3 length equals 16 residues. CDR3 sequence: CASSYRGTGASYEQYF. Written as DNA, the CDR3 is TGTGCCAGCAGTTACAGGGGGACGGGGGCCTCCTACGAGCAGTACTTC.

The V gene is TRBV4-1, the J gene TRBJ2-5, with D maybe TRBD1 (5 bases). V lost 2 bases and J 4 bases, leaving 8 bases between the germline ends. Looked up from germline, CDR1 is MGHRA and CDR2 is YSYEKL. This CDR3 has 13 amino acids. CDR3 protein: CASSQPGAETQYF. The CDR3 nucleotides are TGCGCCAGCAGCCAACCTGGGGCAGAGACCCAGTACTTC.

CDR3 residues: CASSSPFQPQHF. For the CDR3, the DNA is TGTGCCAGCAGCTCGCCTTTCCAGCCCCAGCATTTT. V gene TRBV7-2 combines with J gene TRBJ1-5; D remains unclear. Trimming removed 4 bases at V and 7 bases at J, with 8 bases between. Germline assignment: CDR1 SGHTA and CDR2 FQGNSA. CDR3 length: 12 residues.